This entry describes one T cell receptor (beta chain). This sample was included in a study of blood T cell repertoires in COVID-19. Study context: Donors in the United States, Italy and Spain gave samples during acute or convalescent COVID-19.

In the original workflow: It was from reference gene primer amplification that nucleated cell counts were estimated. The table came from immunoSEQ multiplex PCR; TCRdb's copy has only in-frame clones and leaves some out. Clone size and V and J calls were adopted from that table, with D and trimming inferred from the DNA. The sample has 240,000 or so clones, approximately 86% seen once. Germline V gene data show CDR1 as SGHDN and CDR2 as FVKESK. Trimming cost V 3 bases and J 3 bases; bases outside gene matches: 4. The CDR3 spans 14 residues. This clonotype was obtained from a woman in her 40s with acute COVID-19. The chain is built from TRBV14 and TRBJ2-7, with 8 bases identical to TRBD1. Sequencing input: PBMCs or T cells enriched from blood (not recorded which). CDR3 loop: CASSQGQVFYEQYF. The CDR3 DNA follows: TGTGCCAGCAGCCAGGGACAGGTTTTCTACGAGCAGTACTTC.